This T cell receptor beta chain was sequenced in a study of T-cell memory formation after mild COVID-19. Trimming took 3 bases from V and 5 from J, leaving 11 bases between them. Looked up from germline, CDR1 is SGHRS and CDR2 is YFSETQ. The CDR3 is made up of 13 amino acids. In its sample, this clonotype was seen many times. TCRdb redid the calling of the 5' RACE reads with MiXCR, one entry per CDR3 protein. The table records about 260,000 distinct CDR3 sequences, approximately 15% of them present only once. Input material: PBMCs or a T cell subset sorted from them (not recorded which). This receptor was obtained from a man in his late teens or twenties who had mild COVID-19 (a few samples of this study predate the infection). Cell type and time point are not known. This chain joins TRBV5-1 and TRBJ1-2; D is ambiguous. CDR3 sequence: CASSSDGRYGYTF. The CDR3 DNA is TGCGCCAGCAGCTCGGACGGGCGGTATGGCTACACCTTC.